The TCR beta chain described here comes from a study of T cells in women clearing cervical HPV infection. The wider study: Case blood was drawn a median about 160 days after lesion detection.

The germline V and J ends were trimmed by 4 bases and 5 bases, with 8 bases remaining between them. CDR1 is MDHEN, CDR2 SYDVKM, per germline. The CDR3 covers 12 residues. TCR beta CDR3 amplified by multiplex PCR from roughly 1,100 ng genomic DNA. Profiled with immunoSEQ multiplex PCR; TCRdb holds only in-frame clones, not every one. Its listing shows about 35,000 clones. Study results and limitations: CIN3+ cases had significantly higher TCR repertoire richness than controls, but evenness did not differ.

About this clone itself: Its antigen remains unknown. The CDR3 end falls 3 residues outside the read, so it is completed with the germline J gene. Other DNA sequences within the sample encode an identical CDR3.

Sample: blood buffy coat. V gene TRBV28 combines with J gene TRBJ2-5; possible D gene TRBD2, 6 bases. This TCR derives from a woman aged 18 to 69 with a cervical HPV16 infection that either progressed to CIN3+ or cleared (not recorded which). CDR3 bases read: TGTGCCAGCAGTTCGGAGGGGGAGACC. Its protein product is CASSSEGET. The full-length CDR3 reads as CASSSEGETQYF. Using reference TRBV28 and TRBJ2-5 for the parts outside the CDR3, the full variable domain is DVKVTQSSRYLVKRTGEKVFLECVQDMDHENMFWYRQDPGLGLRLIYFSYDVKMKEKGDIPEGYSVSREKKERFSLILESASTNQTSMYLCASSSEGETQYFGPGTRLLVL.